Detailed here is one T cell receptor beta chain. The data originate from a study of CD8 T cells in Susac syndrome. With random hexamers, roughly 0.45 to 1 ug RNA was reverse transcribed. TCRdb passed the immunoSEQ multiplex PCR reads through MiXCR, listing each CDR3 protein once. The table records about 120,000 distinct CDR3 sequences, about 93% of them present only once. Germline CDR1 ENHRY, CDR2 SYGVKD. Losses at the gene ends were 6 bases for V and 1 base for J; bases not matched to a gene: 4. This CDR3 is 14 amino acids long. This rearrangement joins TRBV10-3 to TRBJ1-1; 8 nucleotides match TRBD1. The clonotype comes from a human donor in good health. The sequenced material came from CD4+ T cells from PBMCs. The CDR3, as DNA: TGTGCCATCAGGTGGACAGGGACGAACACTGAAGCTTTCTTT. It codes for CAIRWTGTNTEAFF.